The T cell receptor beta chain under discussion was sequenced for a study of shared clonotypes between healthy human individuals. This CDR3 region has 16 residues. The V and J ends lost 5 bases and 4 bases, in that order; junction bases with no gene match: 10. CDR1 is MNHNY, CDR2 SVGAGI, per germline (reference sequence). TCRdb's copy holds only in-frame clones and misses some; the assay was immunoSEQ multiplex PCR. The sample has hundreds of thousands of clones, approximately 74% seen once. Nashville, Tennessee was home to all donors, who were Caucasian adults. Into CD45RA+ naive and CD45RA-negative memory subsets, the CD4+ cells were split.

The source of this sequence is a woman aged 25 to 45 in good health. The V gene is TRBV6-6, the J gene TRBJ2-5, with 10 bases lining up with TRBD2. Sequencing was done on a sample of memory CD4+ T cells sorted from blood. Stated subset: CD45RA-negative fraction. CDR3 sequence (DNA): TGTGCCAGCAGTCCCGGACTAGCGGAGACCCCAGAGACCCAGTACTTC. This translates into CASSPGLAETPETQYF.